This T cell receptor (beta chain) is drawn from a study of beta chain features in type 1 diabetes. The CDR3 is made up of 18 amino acids. V lost 0 bases, J lost 1 base, and 14 bases lay in between. From germline, CDR1 is SGDLS and CDR2 YYNGEE. Sequenced material consisted of expressed TCRB transcripts (all of the isolated RNA was reverse transcribed). TCRdb keeps only in-frame clones here, not all; method: immunoSEQ multiplex PCR. The sample shows nearly 350,000 clones, approximately 8% of them seen only once. In the case of this clone: Antigen: not known.

Overall study findings and caveats: TCRB CDR3s were moderately but significantly shorter in Type 1 diabetes patients in all four CD4+ subsets. At VDJ recombination sites, type 1 diabetes patients had fewer insertions and more deleted nucleotides.

The origin of this receptor is a woman aged 18-29 years in good health. This rearrangement joins TRBV9 to TRBJ2-6; unclear D gene. Material: central memory CD4+ T cells from blood. The CDR3 DNA reads TGTGCCAGCAGCGTAGGAATGGGCGCTGGTTCTGGGGCCAACGTCCTGACTTTC. It translates to CASSVGMGAGSGANVLTF.